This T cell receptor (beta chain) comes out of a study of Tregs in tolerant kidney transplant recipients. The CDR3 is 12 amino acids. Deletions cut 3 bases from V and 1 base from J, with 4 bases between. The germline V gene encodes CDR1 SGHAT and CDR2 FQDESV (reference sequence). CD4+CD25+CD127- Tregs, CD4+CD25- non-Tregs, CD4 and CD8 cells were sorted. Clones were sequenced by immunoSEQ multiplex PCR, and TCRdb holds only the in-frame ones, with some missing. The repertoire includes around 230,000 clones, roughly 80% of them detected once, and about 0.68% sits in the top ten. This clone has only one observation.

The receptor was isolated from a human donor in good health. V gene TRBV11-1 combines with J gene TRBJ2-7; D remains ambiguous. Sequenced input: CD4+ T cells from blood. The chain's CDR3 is CASSLTSYEQYF. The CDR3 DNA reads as TGTGCCAGCAGCTTGACGTCCTACGAGCAGTACTTC.